These 5 T cell receptor beta chains originate from one sample sequenced in a study of T cell responses to AZD1222 COVID-19 vaccine. Generated by immunoSEQ multiplex PCR, the TCRdb table keeps only in-frame clones and is missing some. The data hold about 97,000 clones, with around nine tenths observed a single time. The sequencing here drew on peripheral blood, taken on day 0 of AZD1222 vaccination. The receptors come from an adult in good health.

The chain employs TRBV4-3 and TRBJ1-2; a weak D match, TRBD1 (5 bases). V lost 0 bases, J lost 4 bases, and 15 bases lay in between. Germline CDR1 and CDR2: LGHNA and YSLEER. The CDR3 totals 16 residues. The CDR3 spells CASSQDPGGVGYGYTF. The CDR3 bases are TGCGCCAGCAGCCAAGATCCGGGGGGTGTGGGCTATGGCTACACCTTC.

CDR3 region: CASSLALTSTDTQYF. Written as DNA, the CDR3 is TGTGCCAGCAGCTTAGCGTTGACTAGCACAGATACGCAGTATTTT. This chain connects TRBV7-2 to TRBJ2-3; unclear D gene. V dropped 0 bases and J dropped 0 bases, with 7 bases sitting between them. The germline gives CDR1 SGHTA, CDR2 FQGNSA. The CDR3 extends over 15 amino acids.

The chain carries TRBV28 and TRBJ1-6, with 9 bases matching TRBD1. The CDR3 totals 13 residues. V shed 6 bases and J 10 bases; nucleotides not matched to a gene: 4. Germline V lookup: CDR1 MDHEN, CDR2 SYDVKM. The CDR3 sequence is CASRGQGYSPLHF. The CDR3 nucleotides read TGTGCCAGCAGGGGACAGGGTTACTCACCCCTCCACTTT. The full variable domain, completed using reference TRBV28 and TRBJ1-6, is DVKVTQSSRYLVKRTGEKVFLECVQDMDHENMFWYRQDPGLGLRLIYFSYDVKMKEKGDIPEGYSVSREKKERFSLILESASTNQTSMYLCASRGQGYSPLHFGNGTRLTVT.

The rearrangement links TRBV4-3 to TRBJ2-3; D ambiguous. V lost 0 bases, J lost 6 bases, and 10 bases lay in between. This CDR3 region has 14 residues. Germline CDR1 and CDR2: LGHNA and YSLEER. The CDR3 is CASSQDWGGDTQYF. CDR3 bases: TGCGCCAGCAGCCAAGATTGGGGTGGGGATACGCAGTATTTT.

This chain connects TRBV2 to TRBJ2-3; 7 bases agree with TRBD1. V was clipped by 10 bases and J by 4 bases; unmatched bases: 11. CDR1 and CDR2 from the germline V gene are SNHLY and FYNNEI. This CDR3 comprises 14 residues. In DNA, the CDR3 is TGTGCCACCCTGGACCCCCAGGGGGCAGATACGCAGTATTTT. Its protein product is CATLDPQGADTQYF. Looking up the rest from reference TRBV2 and TRBJ2-3 gives the full variable domain: EPEVTQTPSHQVTQMGQEVILRCVPISNHLYFYWYRQILGQKVEFLVSFYNNEISEKSEIFDDQFSVERPDGSNFTLKIRSTKLEDSAMYFCATLDPQGADTQYFGPGTRLTVL.